Reported below is one T cell receptor beta chain. Its antigen is still unknown. The data were taken from a study of cytomegalovirus exposure and HLA in healthy donors. Study observations and caveats: A later analysis reportedly identified an Asian-associated ancestry cluster as carrying fewer N-insertions than the roughly 670-donor mean. HLA restriction was apparent for most CMV-associated TCR beta chains in a later analysis.

Germline values: CDR1 SGHAT, CDR2 FQNNGV. The CDR3 contains 16 residues. The trim removed 4 bases at V and 1 base at J, leaving 7 bases unmatched. The primer mix had 60 Vbeta and 13 Jbeta primers. Clones were sequenced by immunoSEQ multiplex PCR, and TCRdb holds only the in-frame ones, with some missing. The profile covers around 130,000 clones, with approximately 80% appearing a single time and 3.3% taken by the ten largest. The chain links TRBV11-2 to TRBJ2-5; 9 nucleotides line up with TRBD2. What was sequenced was PBMCs. The source is a male donor in good health and CMV-seronegative. CDR3 bases: TGTGCCAGCAGCTCAGGACTAGCGCCATTCCAAGAGACCCAGTACTTC. Its translation is CASSSGLAPFQETQYF.